The present T cell receptor beta chain was sequenced within a study of blood T cell repertoires in COVID-19. Germline CDR1 is GTSNPN and CDR2 is SVGIG (reference sequence). Trimming pared 2 bases from V and 4 bases from J, leaving 8 bases between. The CDR3 totals 12 residues. Profiled with immunoSEQ multiplex PCR; TCRdb holds only in-frame clones, not every one. The sample yields some 140,000 clones, roughly 80% seen once. Everyone who took part was roughly 18 to 89 years old, and they came from about two dozen US areas. J is TRBJ2-5 and V is TRBV30; D might be TRBD1 (6 bases). Sequencing was carried out using PBMCs or T cells enriched from blood (not recorded which). The clonotype originates from a man in his forties with acute COVID-19. CDR3 DNA: TGTGCCTGGAGTCTAGGGGGAGAGACCCAGTACTTC. This translates into CAWSLGGETQYF. The full variable domain, its missing parts supplied by reference TRBV30 and TRBJ2-5, is SQTIHQWPATLVQPVGSPLSLECTVEGTSNPNLYWYRQAAGRGLQLLFYSVGIGQISSEVPQNLSASRPQDRQFILSSKKLLLSDSGFYLCAWSLGGETQYFGPGTRLLVL.